This T cell receptor (beta chain) derives from a study of OX40 agonist ivuxolimab in advanced cancers. By sample share, this clone is medium-sized. With 0 bases removed from V and 6 bases from J, the gap between germline ends came to 14 bases. There are 15 residues in the CDR3. CDR1 is ENHRY, CDR2 SYGVKD, per germline. Here immunoSEQ multiplex PCR was the method, and the copy in TCRdb shows in-frame clones only, minus some. This sample has some 10,000 clones, with 60% to 85% found just once. This chain joins TRBV10-3 and TRBJ1-1; D is undetermined. The sample in question was CD4+ or CD8+ T cells sorted from blood, obtained in a trial of the OX40 agonist ivuxolimab. The sequence was collected from an adult with an advanced solid tumor such as melanoma, head and neck, liver or kidney cancer. CDR3 sequence reads: CAISESGTEYPEAFF. DNA for the CDR3: TGTGCCATCAGTGAGTCAGGAACGGAGTATCCTGAAGCTTTCTTT.